This T cell receptor (beta chain) was profiled in a study of T cell responses to AZD1222 COVID-19 vaccine. Findings of the study overall: Females made up more of the donors, who were largely white British, and clonal diversity may have come out too low. Dominant CD4 TCR responses targeted spike regions 160-218 and 743-854. Repertoire samples came only from after the peak T cell response.

TCRdb's table, derived via immunoSEQ multiplex PCR, lists solely in-frame clones and lacks some. The table shows 150,000 or so clones, with roughly 91% occurring only once. As to this clone: Its cognate antigen is unknown.

The CDR3 runs to 14 residues. Trimming took 9 bases from V and 7 from J, leaving 21 bases between them. Looked up from germline, CDR1 is LNHDA and CDR2 is SQIVND (reference sequence). This chain connects TRBV19 to TRBJ1-2; D gene ambiguous. Sequencing was performed on peripheral blood, taken on day 0 of AZD1222 vaccination. The sequence was collected from an adult in good health. CDR3 bases: TGTGCCAGCCACCGAGCGCAGTTAGAGAGTGGCTACACCTTC. This sequence encodes CASHRAQLESGYTF.